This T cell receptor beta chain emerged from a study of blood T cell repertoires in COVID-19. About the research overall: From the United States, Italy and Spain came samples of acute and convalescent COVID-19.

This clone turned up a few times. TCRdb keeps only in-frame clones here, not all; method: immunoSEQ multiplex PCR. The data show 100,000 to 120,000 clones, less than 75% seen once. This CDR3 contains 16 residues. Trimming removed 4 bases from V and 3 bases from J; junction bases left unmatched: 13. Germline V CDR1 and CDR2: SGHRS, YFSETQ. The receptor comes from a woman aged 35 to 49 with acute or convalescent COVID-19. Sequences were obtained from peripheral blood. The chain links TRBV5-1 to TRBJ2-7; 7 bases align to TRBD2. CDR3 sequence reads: CASSPTGGSGHYEQYF. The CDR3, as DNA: TGCGCCAGCAGCCCCACCGGGGGGAGCGGTCACTACGAGCAGTACTTC.